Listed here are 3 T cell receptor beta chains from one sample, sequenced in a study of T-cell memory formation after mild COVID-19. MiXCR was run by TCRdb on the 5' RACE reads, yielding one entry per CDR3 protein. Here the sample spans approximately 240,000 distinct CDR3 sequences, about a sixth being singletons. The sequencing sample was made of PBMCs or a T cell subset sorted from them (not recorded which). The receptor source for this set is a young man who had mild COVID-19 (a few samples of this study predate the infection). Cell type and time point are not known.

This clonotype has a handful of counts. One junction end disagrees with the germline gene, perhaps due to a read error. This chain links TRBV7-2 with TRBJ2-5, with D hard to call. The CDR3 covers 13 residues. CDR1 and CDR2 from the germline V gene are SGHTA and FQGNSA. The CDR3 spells CASSLSGQETHYF. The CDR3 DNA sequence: TGTGCCAGCAGCTTGTCAGGCCAAGAGACCCACTACTTC.

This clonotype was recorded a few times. CDR3 sequence: CASSLGTSGAKQYF. In DNA form, the CDR3 reads TGCGCCAGCAGCTTAGGGACTAGCGGAGCCAAGCAGTATTTT. The chain recombines TRBV5-1 with TRBJ2-3, with 11 bases identical to TRBD2. Trimming at V came to 2 bases and at J to 11 bases, leaving 7 bases not matched to a gene. This CDR3 contains 14 residues. Germline values: CDR1 SGHRS, CDR2 YFSETQ.

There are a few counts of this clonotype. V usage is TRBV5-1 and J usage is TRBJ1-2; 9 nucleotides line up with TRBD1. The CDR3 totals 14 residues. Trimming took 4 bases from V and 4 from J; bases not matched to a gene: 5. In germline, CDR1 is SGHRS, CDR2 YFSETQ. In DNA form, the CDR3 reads TGCGCCAGCAGCCATGGACAGGGGAGCTATGGCTACACCTTC. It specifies CASSHGQGSYGYTF.